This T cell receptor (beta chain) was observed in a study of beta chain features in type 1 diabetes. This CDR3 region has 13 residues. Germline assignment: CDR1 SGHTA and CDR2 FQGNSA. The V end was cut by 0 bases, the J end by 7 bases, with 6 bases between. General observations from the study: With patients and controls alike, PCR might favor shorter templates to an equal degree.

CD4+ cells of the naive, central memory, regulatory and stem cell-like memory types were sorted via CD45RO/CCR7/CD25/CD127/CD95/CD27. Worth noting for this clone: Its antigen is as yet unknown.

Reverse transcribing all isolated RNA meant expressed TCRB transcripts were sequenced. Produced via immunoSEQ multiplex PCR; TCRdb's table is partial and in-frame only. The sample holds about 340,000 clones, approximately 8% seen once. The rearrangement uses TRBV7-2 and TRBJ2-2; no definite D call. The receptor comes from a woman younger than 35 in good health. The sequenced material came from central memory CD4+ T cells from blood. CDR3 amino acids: CASSLARSGELFF. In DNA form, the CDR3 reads TGTGCCAGCAGCTTAGCCCGGAGCGGGGAGCTGTTTTTT.